A selection of T cell receptor beta chains follows, all from one sample in a study of regulatory T cells in long-lasting Graves disease. One entry per CDR3 protein results from TCRdb running MiXCR on the multiplex PCR reads. The sample gives approximately 470,000 distinct CDR3 sequences, roughly 17% of which show up once; more than 9% is in the top ten. The sample was also linked to a second study, of T cells in Graves' hyperthyroidism and ophthalmopathy.

The material sequenced was peripheral blood mononuclear cells (PBMCs), taken at new diagnosis, from a patient treated with antithyroid drugs. The source is a man aged 35 to 55 with Graves disease. Each CDR3 is given with its conserved first and last residue. A D gene is named only where the DNA matches it firmly. Not all rows give a size; the values are once, few, many and, for expanded clones, a class.

TGTGCCAGTAGTACCGGACGCACAGATACGCAGTATTTT	CASSTGRTDTQYF	TRBJ2-3	few	-	13	TRBV19
TGTGCCAGCAGTGGGCGACCGGGGACTACCACAGATACGCAGTATTTT	CASSGRPGTTTDTQYF	TRBJ2-3	-	TRBD2	16	TRBV6-1
TGTGCCAGCACCTCCCTGGGTAGCTCGGATACGCAGTATTTT	CASTSLGSSDTQYF	TRBJ2-3	many	-	14	TRBV27
TGTGCCAGCAGGGATGTAGGCTACAATGAGCAGTTCTTC	CASRDVGYNEQFF	TRBJ2-1	-	-	13	TRBV11-2
TGCGCCAGCAAAACAGGGGGCGCATCTGAAGCTTTCTTT	CASKTGGASEAFF	TRBJ1-1	many	TRBD1	13	TRBV5-1
TGCGCCAGCAGCTCGGGACAGGGAACTACAACTAATGAAAAACTGTTTTTT	CASSSGQGTTTNEKLFF	TRBJ1-4	-	TRBD1	17	TRBV5-1
TGTGCCAGCAGCCCGTATAGGACAGCCGGATCCTCTGGAAACACCATATATTTT	CASSPYRTAGSSGNTIYF	TRBJ1-3	few	-	18	TRBV3-1
TGCGCCAGCACCCTGGGGGGTGGTGGGTACGAGCAGTACTTC	CASTLGGGGYEQYF	TRBJ2-7	many	-	14	TRBV5-1
TGTGCCAGCAGCTTTGGGGGGCATGAGCAGTTCTTC	CASSFGGHEQFF	TRBJ2-1	many	-	12	TRBV7-8
TGTGCCATCGGGCCGGAGTTGGGGACCATATATTTT	CAIGPELGTIYF	TRBJ1-3	-	-	12	TRBV10-3
TGTGCCAGCAGTTACGTGGGGACCGACGGGGATACGCAGTATTTT	CASSYVGTDGDTQYF	TRBJ2-3	-	-	15	TRBV6-2/TRBV6-3
TGTGCCAGCAGTACGAGCGGGGGTCTTTTCACCGGGGAGCTGTTTTTT	CASSTSGGLFTGELFF	TRBJ2-2	few	TRBD2	16	TRBV6-1
TGTGCCAGCAGTTTATCTTTAGGGATGGGTCGAGAGACCCAGTACTTC	CASSLSLGMGRETQYF	TRBJ2-5	few	-	16	TRBV27
TGTGCCACCAGTCTTGGAGGGGCAGCGGGAGGAGAGACCCAGTACTTC	CATSLGGAAGGETQYF	TRBJ2-5	-	TRBD2	16	TRBV24-1